This TCR beta chain was obtained from a study of T cell repertoires in ileal Crohn's disease. General study findings and limits: Active smokers at surgery had more clonal expansions than non-smokers.

The CDR3 extends over 14 amino acids. Trimming pared 5 bases from V and 7 bases from J, leaving 18 bases between. CDR1 SGHTA and CDR2 FQGNSA come from the germline V gene. As regards this clone: Antigen: not known.

Stated time point: neoterminal ileum biopsy at postoperative endoscopy, about 6 months after surgery. Clones were sequenced by immunoSEQ multiplex PCR, and TCRdb holds only the in-frame ones, with some missing. The sample consists of over 10,000 clones, 80% to 90% of them appearing once. The sequence was collected from an adult with Crohn's disease. The rearrangement joins TRBV7-2 to TRBJ2-7, with D tentatively TRBD1 (6 bases). Specimen: ileal tissue. The CDR3 coding sequence is TGTGCCAGCAGCCCTCTAAACAGGGTAGGGGAGCAGTACTTC. This translates into CASSPLNRVGEQYF.